A selection of T cell receptor beta chains follows, all from one sample in a study of blood T cell repertoires in COVID-19. The repertoire was sequenced with immunoSEQ multiplex PCR; TCRdb's copy has only in-frame clones and lacks some. Here the sample spans 50,000 to 75,000 clones, roughly 86% being singletons. Sequencing was done on a sample of peripheral blood. All receptors come from a man aged 60-69 years with acute or convalescent COVID-19. Both conserved end residues are part of each CDR3. The D gene is left open where the match is weak. The size entry is marked missing in some rows and otherwise reads once, few, many or a size class.

j_call d_call cdr3_length clone_size v_call cdr3_aa cdr3_nt
TRBJ1-3 TRBD1 15 . TRBV5-1 CASSLRGVSGNTIYF TGCGCCAGCAGCCTCAGGGGGGTGTCTGGAAACACCATATATTTT
TRBJ2-2 . 16 . TRBV10-3 CAIRPPSAPNTGELFF TGTGCCATCCGCCCCCCTAGCGCTCCGAACACCGGGGAGCTGTTTTTT
TRBJ2-1 TRBD2 19 . TRBV9 CASSVAAHPGTSGGGGQFF TGTGCCAGCAGCGTCGCAGCCCACCCAGGGACTAGCGGGGGAGGAGGGCAGTTCTTC
TRBJ1-5 TRBD1 15 . TRBV10-3 CAISESGQGRQPQHF TGTGCCATCAGTGAGTCGGGACAGGGGAGGCAGCCCCAGCATTTT
TRBJ1-6 . 12 . TRBV7-8 CASSLIRTGLHF TGTGCCAGCAGCTTAATAAGGACGGGGCTCCACTTT
TRBJ2-4 TRBD2 16 . TRBV5-1 CASSLGGGEAKNIQYF TGCGCCAGCAGCTTGGGCGGGGGGGAAGCCAAAAACATTCAGTACTTC
TRBJ1-2 TRBD1 15 . TRBV2 CASTSVETGGHGYTF TGTGCCAGCACTTCCGTGGAGACAGGGGGTCATGGCTACACCTTC
TRBJ1-6 TRBD1 15 . TRBV6-5 CASSSGQGRGTPLHF TGTGCCAGCAGTTCGGGACAGGGTAGGGGAACACCCCTCCACTTT
TRBJ1-4 TRBD1 18 . TRBV9 CASSPRQGAASTNEKLFF TGTGCCAGCAGCCCTCGTCAGGGGGCGGCTTCAACTAATGAAAAACTGTTTTTT
TRBJ2-2 . 15 . TRBV27 CASSPSLRGTGELFF TGTGCCAGCAGTCCCAGTCTTCGTGGCACCGGGGAGCTGTTTTTT
TRBJ1-2 TRBD1 12 . TRBV6-4 CASSNRGQGYTF TGTGCCAGCAGTAACAGGGGGCAAGGCTACACCTTC
TRBJ2-5 . 13 . TRBV2 CASSVQGMETQYF TGTGCCAGCAGCGTGCAGGGTATGGAGACCCAGTACTTC
TRBJ1-5 . 14 . TRBV19 CASRVQGEDQPQHF TGTGCCAGTAGAGTTCAGGGTGAGGATCAGCCCCAGCATTTT
TRBJ2-5 . 14 . TRBV7-6 CASSPGHPAGTQYF TGTGCCAGCAGCCCGGGGCACCCAGCGGGGACCCAGTACTTC
TRBJ1-1 TRBD1 14 . TRBV19 CASRRTGSITEAFF TGTGCCAGTAGGAGGACAGGGAGCATCACTGAAGCTTTCTTT
TRBJ2-7 . 16 . TRBV7-9 CASSPRETRHFYEQYF TGTGCCAGCAGCCCCCGGGAGACGCGGCATTTCTACGAGCAGTACTTC
TRBJ1-3 . 12 once TRBV29-1 CSVVTQGNTIYF TGCAGCGTTGTTACACAGGGAAACACCATATATTTT
TRBJ1-1 TRBD1 15 . TRBV7-6 CASSLLTGGYTEAFF TGTGCCAGCAGCTTACTTACAGGGGGGTACACTGAAGCTTTCTTT
TRBJ2-1 . 15 . TRBV30 CAWSGGSGWANEQFF TGTGCCTGGAGTGGGGGGAGCGGGTGGGCTAATGAGCAGTTCTTC
TRBJ1-2 TRBD1 14 . TRBV2 CASRVWTGSYGYTF TGTGCCAGCAGGGTCTGGACAGGCTCCTATGGCTACACCTTC
TRBJ2-3 . 16 . TRBV9 CASSVAGGLHSDTQYF TGTGCCAGCAGCGTAGCTGGGGGCTTACATTCAGATACGCAGTATTTT
TRBJ2-4 . 14 . TRBV25-1 CASSEAGAKNIQYF TGTGCCAGCAGTGAGGCGGGAGCCAAAAACATTCAGTACTTC
TRBJ2-3 TRBD1 14 . TRBV5-1 CASSLDRGTDTQYF TGCGCCAGCAGCTTAGACAGGGGCACAGATACGCAGTATTTT
TRBJ1-2 . 13 . TRBV30 CAWSDGINYGYTF TGTGCCTGGAGTGACGGGATTAACTATGGCTACACCTTC
TRBJ1-1 . 12 . TRBV29-1 CSCSSVNTEAFF TGCAGCTGTTCGTCGGTGAACACTGAAGCTTTCTTT
TRBJ2-1 TRBD1 15 . TRBV10-3 CAISSGTGGYNEQFF TGTGCCATCAGTTCCGGGACAGGGGGCTACAATGAGCAGTTCTTC
TRBJ2-7 TRBD1 16 . TRBV7-9 CASSAILDRGRDEQYF TGTGCCAGCAGCGCAATCCTCGACAGGGGACGCGACGAGCAGTACTTC
TRBJ2-2 TRBD1 14 . TRBV18 CASSPDRGAGELFF TGTGCCAGCTCACCAGACAGGGGTGCCGGGGAGCTGTTTTTT
TRBJ1-2 . 13 . TRBV6-6 CASSPGLSGGYTF TGTGCCAGCAGCCCGGGACTTTCCGGGGGCTACACCTTC
TRBJ2-3 . 15 . TRBV25-1 CASTLSGDGRNTQYF TGTGCCAGCACCCTATCAGGAGATGGGAGAAATACGCAGTATTTT
TRBJ1-4 . 15 . TRBV2 CASSVGAGKYEKLFF TGTGCCAGCAGTGTAGGGGCAGGGAAGTATGAAAAACTGTTTTTT
TRBJ2-7 TRBD2 14 . TRBV29-1 CSVLGRGERNEQYF TGCAGCGTCCTCGGGCGGGGGGAACGGAACGAGCAGTACTTC
TRBJ1-3 . 15 . TRBV11-2 CASRATGSSGNTIYF TGTGCCAGCAGGGCGACGGGGAGCTCTGGAAACACCATATATTTT
TRBJ1-4 . 14 once TRBV15 CATSSSWRLEKLFF TGTGCCACCAGCTCTTCATGGAGGCTTGAAAAACTGTTTTTT
TRBJ1-1 . 16 once TRBV3-1/TRBV3-2 CASSQPSLQGTTEAFF TGTGCCAGCAGCCAACCTTCCTTACAGGGCACCACTGAAGCTTTCTTT
TRBJ2-3 TRBD2 15 . TRBV13 CASSFRLAGGDTQYF TGTGCCAGCAGCTTCAGACTAGCGGGGGGGGATACGCAGTATTTT
TRBJ2-1 . 15 . TRBV10-1 CASSESGVSYNEQFF TGCGCCAGCAGTGAGTCAGGGGTCTCCTACAATGAGCAGTTCTTC
TRBJ1-6 . 17 . TRBV2 CASSEAGGGLGRSPLHF TGTGCCAGCAGTGAAGCCGGCGGGGGACTTGGTCGTTCACCCCTCCACTTT
TRBJ2-7 . 14 . TRBV19 CASRIRGGTYEQYF TGTGCCAGTAGAATCCGTGGGGGGACCTACGAGCAGTACTTC
TRBJ1-3 TRBD1 15 . TRBV30 CAWGPTGGSGNTIYF TGTGCCTGGGGTCCCACAGGGGGCTCTGGAAACACCATATATTTT
TRBJ1-4 TRBD1 17 . TRBV5-1 CASSVGALDRGREKLFF TGCGCCAGCAGCGTAGGGGCCCTGGACAGGGGGCGTGAAAAACTGTTTTTT
TRBJ2-1 . 13 . TRBV9 CASSVNHRVEQFF TGTGCCAGCAGCGTAAACCACAGGGTTGAGCAGTTCTTC
TRBJ2-2 . 14 . TRBV9 CASSRQAGTGELFF TGTGCCAGCAGCCGACAGGCCGGCACCGGGGAGCTGTTTTTT
TRBJ2-7 . 14 . TRBV6-5 CASSSTGGSYEQYF TGTGCCAGCAGTTCCACCGGGGGAAGCTACGAGCAGTACTTC
TRBJ1-1 . 13 . TRBV18 CASSPSGSAEAFF TGTGCCAGCTCACCTAGCGGGTCCGCTGAAGCTTTCTTT
TRBJ2-2 . 16 . TRBV9 CASSLRGGRVSGELFF TGTGCCAGCAGCCTCCGAGGAGGAAGGGTGTCCGGGGAGCTGTTTTTT
TRBJ1-1 TRBD1 14 . TRBV6-5 CASRNRGLNTEAFF TGTGCCAGCAGGAACAGGGGGTTGAACACTGAAGCTTTCTTT
TRBJ2-1 TRBD1 16 . TRBV6-6 CASSYPRQGLYNEQFF TGTGCCAGCAGTTACCCCCGACAGGGGCTCTACAATGAGCAGTTCTTC
TRBJ1-5 TRBD1 13 . TRBV11-2 CASSLTGDQPQHF TGTGCCAGCAGCTTGACAGGGGATCAGCCCCAGCATTTT
TRBJ1-4 . 16 . TRBV6-6 CASITGRGAPNEKLFF TGTGCCAGCATCACAGGGAGGGGGGCGCCTAATGAAAAACTGTTTTTT
TRBJ1-6 TRBD1 16 . TRBV29-1 CSVATSGQCLDSPLHF TGCAGCGTGGCGACCTCGGGACAGTGCCTGGATTCACCCCTCCACTTT
TRBJ1-1 TRBD1 14 . TRBV6-6 CASSPRDRVTEAFF TGTGCCAGCAGTCCCCGGGACAGGGTCACTGAAGCTTTCTTT
TRBJ2-7 . 14 . TRBV6-2/TRBV6-3 CASSARRQVYEQYF TGTGCCAGCAGCGCCCGTCGGCAGGTCTACGAGCAGTACTTC
TRBJ2-3 TRBD1 14 . TRBV18 CASSRDRGADTQYF TGTGCCAGCTCACGGGACAGGGGGGCAGATACGCAGTATTTT
TRBJ2-4 TRBD1 14 . TRBV2 CASSLRQGENIQYF TGTGCCAGCTCCCTCAGACAGGGGGAAAACATTCAGTACTTC